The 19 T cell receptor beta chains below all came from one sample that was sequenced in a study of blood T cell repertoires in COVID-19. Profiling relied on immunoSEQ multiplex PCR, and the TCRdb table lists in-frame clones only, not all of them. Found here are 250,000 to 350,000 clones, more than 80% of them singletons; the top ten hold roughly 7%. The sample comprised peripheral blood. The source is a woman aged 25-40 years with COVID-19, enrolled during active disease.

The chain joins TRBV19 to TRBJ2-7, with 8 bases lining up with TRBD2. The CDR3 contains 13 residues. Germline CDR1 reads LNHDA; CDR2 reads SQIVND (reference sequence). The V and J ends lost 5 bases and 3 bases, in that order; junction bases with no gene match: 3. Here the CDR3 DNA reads TGTGCCAGTAGTCGGGGACTAGACTACGAGCAGTACTTC. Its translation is CASSRGLDYEQYF.

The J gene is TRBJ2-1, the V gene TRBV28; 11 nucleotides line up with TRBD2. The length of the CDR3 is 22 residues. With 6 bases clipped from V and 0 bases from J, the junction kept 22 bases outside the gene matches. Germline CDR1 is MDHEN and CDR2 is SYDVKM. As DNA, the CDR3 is TGTGCCAGCAGGATATTTAGACCCGGGACTAGCGGCCTTAGAAGCTCCTACAATGAGCAGTTCTTC. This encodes CASRIFRPGTSGLRSSYNEQFF.

The CDR3 region is CAWSGHHHEAFF. The DNA for the CDR3 is TGTGCCTGGTCGGGACACCATCATGAAGCTTTCTTT. The J gene is TRBJ1-1, the V gene TRBV30; D might be TRBD1 (6 bases). This CDR3 contains 12 residues. CDR1 is GTSNPN and CDR2 is SVGIG in the germline V gene (reference sequence). V was cut by 5 bases and J by 7 bases, with 14 bases left in between.

This chain's CDR3 is CATSDPSLQYF. CDR3 bases: TGTGCCACCAGTGATCCGAGCTTGCAGTATTTT. This chain joins TRBV24-1 and TRBJ2-3; no clear D gene. Trimming took 3 bases from V and 11 from J, leaving 8 bases between them. The CDR3 extends over 11 amino acids. CDR1 and CDR2 (germline): KGHDR, SFDVKD.

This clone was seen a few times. Here the CDR3 reads CASGRGANTEAFF. The CDR3 coding sequence is TGTGCCAGCGGGAGGGGGGCGAACACTGAAGCTTTCTTT. The V and J genes are TRBV2 and TRBJ1-1, with D tentatively TRBD1 (6 bases). This CDR3 spans 13 amino acids. CDR1 SNHLY and CDR2 FYNNEI come from the germline V gene. V dropped 8 bases and J dropped 1 base, with 11 bases sitting between them.

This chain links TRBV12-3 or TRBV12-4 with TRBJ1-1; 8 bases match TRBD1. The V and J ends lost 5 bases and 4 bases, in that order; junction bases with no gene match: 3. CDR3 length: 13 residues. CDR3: CASSKTGATEAFF. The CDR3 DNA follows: TGTGCCAGCAGTAAGACAGGGGCCACTGAAGCTTTCTTT.

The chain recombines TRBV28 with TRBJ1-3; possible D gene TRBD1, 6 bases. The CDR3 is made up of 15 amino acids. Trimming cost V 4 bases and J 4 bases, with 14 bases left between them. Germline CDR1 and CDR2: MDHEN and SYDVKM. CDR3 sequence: CASSSGQWYGNTIYF. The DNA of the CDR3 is TGTGCCAGCAGTTCTGGACAGTGGTACGGAAACACCATATATTTT.

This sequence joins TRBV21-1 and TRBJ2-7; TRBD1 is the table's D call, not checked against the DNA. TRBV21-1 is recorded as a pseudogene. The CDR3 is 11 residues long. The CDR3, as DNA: TGTGCCAGCTCAGCAGGCCACGAGCAGTACTTC. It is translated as CASSAGHEQYF.

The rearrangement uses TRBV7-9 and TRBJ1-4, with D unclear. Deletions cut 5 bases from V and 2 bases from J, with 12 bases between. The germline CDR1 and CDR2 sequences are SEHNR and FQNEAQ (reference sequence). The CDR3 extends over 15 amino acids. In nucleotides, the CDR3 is TGTGCCAGCAGCGCGGGGTCGACCACTAATGAAAAACTGTTTTTT. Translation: CASSAGSTTNEKLFF.

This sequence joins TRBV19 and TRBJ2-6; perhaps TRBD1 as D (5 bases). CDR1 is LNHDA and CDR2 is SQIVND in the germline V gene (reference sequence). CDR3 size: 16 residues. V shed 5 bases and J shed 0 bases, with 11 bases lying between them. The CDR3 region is CASSGRQFSGANVLTF. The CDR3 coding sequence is TGTGCCAGTAGTGGCAGACAGTTCTCTGGGGCCAACGTCCTGACTTTC.

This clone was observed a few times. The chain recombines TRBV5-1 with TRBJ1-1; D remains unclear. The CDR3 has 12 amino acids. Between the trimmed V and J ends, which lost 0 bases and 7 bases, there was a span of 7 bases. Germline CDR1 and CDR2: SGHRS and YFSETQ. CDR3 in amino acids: CASSLGSGEAFF. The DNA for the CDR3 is TGCGCCAGCAGCTTGGGGTCAGGTGAAGCTTTCTTT.

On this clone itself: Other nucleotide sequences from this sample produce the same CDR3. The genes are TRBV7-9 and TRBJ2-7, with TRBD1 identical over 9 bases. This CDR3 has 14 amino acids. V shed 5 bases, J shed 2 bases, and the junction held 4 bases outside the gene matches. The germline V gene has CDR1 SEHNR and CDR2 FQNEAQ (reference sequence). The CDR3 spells CASSPDRGAYEQYF. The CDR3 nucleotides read TGTGCCAGCAGCCCTGACAGGGGGGCCTACGAGCAGTACTTC.

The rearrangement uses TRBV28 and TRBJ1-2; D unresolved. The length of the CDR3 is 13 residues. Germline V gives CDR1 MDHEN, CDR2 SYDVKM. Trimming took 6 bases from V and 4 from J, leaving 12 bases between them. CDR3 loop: CASSPPETYGYTF. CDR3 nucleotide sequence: TGTGCCAGCAGCCCCCCAGAAACCTATGGCTACACCTTC.

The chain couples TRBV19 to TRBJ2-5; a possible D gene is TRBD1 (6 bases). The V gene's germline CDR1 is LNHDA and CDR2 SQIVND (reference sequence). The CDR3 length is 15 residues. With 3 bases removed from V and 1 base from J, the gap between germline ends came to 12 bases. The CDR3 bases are TGTGCCAGTAGTATTGGGACAAATCTCCAAGAGACCCAGTACTTC. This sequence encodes CASSIGTNLQETQYF.

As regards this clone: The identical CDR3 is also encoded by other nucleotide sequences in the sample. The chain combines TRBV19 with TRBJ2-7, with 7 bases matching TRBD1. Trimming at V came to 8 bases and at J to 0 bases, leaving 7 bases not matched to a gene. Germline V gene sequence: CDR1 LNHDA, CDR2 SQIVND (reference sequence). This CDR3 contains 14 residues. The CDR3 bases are TGTGCCAGTTCCCGACAGGGCGGCTCCTACGAGCAGTACTTC. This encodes CASSRQGGSYEQYF.

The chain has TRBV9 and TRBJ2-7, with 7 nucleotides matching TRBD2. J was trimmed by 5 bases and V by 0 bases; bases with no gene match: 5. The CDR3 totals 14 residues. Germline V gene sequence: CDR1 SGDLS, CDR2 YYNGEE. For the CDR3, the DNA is TGTGCCAGCAGCGTAGGCCGGGACTACCACGAGCAGTACTTC. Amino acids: CASSVGRDYHEQYF.

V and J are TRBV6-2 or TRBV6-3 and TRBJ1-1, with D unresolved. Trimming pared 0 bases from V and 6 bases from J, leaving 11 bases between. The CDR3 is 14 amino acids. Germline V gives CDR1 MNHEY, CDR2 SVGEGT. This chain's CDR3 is CASSYSPDWAEAFF. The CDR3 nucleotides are TGTGCCAGCAGTTACTCTCCTGACTGGGCTGAAGCTTTCTTT.

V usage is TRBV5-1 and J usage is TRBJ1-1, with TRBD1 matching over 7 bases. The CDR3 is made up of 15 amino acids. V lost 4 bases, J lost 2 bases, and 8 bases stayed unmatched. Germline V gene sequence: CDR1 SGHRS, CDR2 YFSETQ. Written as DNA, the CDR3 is TGCGCCAGCAGCCCCCCCGGGACAGCAAACACTGAAGCTTTCTTT. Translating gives CASSPPGTANTEAFF.

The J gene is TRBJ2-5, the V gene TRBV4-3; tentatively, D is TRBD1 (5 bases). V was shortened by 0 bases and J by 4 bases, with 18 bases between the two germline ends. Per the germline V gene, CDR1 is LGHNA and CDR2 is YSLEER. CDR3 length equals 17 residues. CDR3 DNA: TGCGCCAGCAGCCAAGATCCCCCGCCCCCAGGGTCAGAGACCCAGTACTTC. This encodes CASSQDPPPPGSETQYF.